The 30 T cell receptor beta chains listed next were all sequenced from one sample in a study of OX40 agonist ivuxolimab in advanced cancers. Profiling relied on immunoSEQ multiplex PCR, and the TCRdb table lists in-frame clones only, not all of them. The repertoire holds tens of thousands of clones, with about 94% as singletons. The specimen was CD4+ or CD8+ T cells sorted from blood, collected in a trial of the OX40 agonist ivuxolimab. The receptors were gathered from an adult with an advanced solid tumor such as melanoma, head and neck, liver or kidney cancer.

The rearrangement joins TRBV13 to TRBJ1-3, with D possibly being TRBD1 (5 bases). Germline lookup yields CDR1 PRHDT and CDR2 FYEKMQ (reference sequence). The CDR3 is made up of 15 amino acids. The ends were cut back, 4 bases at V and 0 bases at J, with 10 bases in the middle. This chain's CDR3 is CASSSGLYSGNTIYF. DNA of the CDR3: TGTGCCAGCAGCTCGGGACTGTACTCTGGAAACACCATATATTTT.

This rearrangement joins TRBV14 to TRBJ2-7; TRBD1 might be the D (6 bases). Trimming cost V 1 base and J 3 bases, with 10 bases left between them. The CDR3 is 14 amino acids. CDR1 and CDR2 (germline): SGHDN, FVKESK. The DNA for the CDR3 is TGTGCCAGCAGCCAAGTTGGCAGGGGCTACGAGCAGTACTTC. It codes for CASSQVGRGYEQYF.

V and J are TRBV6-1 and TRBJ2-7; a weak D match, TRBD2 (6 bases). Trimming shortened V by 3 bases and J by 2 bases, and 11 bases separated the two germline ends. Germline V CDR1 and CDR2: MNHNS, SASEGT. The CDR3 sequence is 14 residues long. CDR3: CASSDAGLTYEQYF. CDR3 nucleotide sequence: TGTGCCAGCAGTGACGCGGGACTCACCTACGAGCAGTACTTC.

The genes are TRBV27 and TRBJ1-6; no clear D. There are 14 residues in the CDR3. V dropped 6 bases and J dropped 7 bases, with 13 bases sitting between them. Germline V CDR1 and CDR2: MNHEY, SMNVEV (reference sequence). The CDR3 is CASSHARPNSPLHF. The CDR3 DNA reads TGTGCCAGCAGCCACGCCCGGCCAAATTCACCCCTCCACTTT.

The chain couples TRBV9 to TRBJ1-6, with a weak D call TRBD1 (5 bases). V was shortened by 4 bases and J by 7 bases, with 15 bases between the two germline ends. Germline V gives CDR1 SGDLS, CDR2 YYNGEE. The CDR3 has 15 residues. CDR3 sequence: CASSPGGMENSPLHF. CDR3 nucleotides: TGTGCCAGCAGCCCGGGGGGGATGGAAAATTCACCCCTCCACTTT. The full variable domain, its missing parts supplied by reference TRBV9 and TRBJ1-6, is DSGVTQTPKHLITATGQRVTLRCSPRSGDLSVYWYQQSLDQGLQFLIQYYNGEERAKGNILERFSAQQFPDLHSELNLSSLELGDSALYFCASSPGGMENSPLHFGNGTRLTVT.

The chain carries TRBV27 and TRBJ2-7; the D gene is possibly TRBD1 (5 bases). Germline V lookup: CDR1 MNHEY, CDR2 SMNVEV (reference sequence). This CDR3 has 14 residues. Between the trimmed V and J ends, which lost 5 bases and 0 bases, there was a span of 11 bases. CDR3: CASSLTGFSYEQYF. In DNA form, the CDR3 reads TGTGCCAGCAGTCTCACAGGATTCTCCTACGAGCAGTACTTC.

The CDR3 DNA follows: TGTGCCAGTAGTATCAGGCAGGGTCTAGCCAAAAACATTCAGTACTTC. It is translated as CASSIRQGLAKNIQYF. The chain has TRBV19 and TRBJ2-4; a possible D gene is TRBD1 (5 bases). Deletions cut 3 bases from V and 0 bases from J, with 12 bases between. The CDR3 extends over 16 amino acids. Germline loops: CDR1 LNHDA, CDR2 SQIVND (reference sequence).

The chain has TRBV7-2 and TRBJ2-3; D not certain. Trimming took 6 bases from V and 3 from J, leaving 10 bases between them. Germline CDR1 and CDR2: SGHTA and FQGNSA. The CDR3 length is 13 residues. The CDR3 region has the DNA TGTGCCAGCAGGGGGTCCGGAACAGATACGCAGTATTTT. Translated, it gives CASRGSGTDTQYF.

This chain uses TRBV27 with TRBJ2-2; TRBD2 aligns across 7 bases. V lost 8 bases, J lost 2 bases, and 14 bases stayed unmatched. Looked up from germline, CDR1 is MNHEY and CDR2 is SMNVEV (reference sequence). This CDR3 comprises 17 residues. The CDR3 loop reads CASGPLPGLPNTGELFF. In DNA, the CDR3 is TGTGCCAGCGGGCCATTACCGGGACTACCTAACACCGGGGAGCTGTTTTTT.

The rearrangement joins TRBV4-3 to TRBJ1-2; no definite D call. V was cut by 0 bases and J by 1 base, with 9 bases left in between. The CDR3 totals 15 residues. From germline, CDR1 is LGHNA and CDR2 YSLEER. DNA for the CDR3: TGCGCCAGCAGCCAAGATCGGGTCGGTAACTATGGCTACACCTTC. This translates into CASSQDRVGNYGYTF.

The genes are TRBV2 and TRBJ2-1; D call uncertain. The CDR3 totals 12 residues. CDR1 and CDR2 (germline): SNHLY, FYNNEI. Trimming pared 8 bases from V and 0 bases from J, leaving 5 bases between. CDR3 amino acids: CASPSSYNEQFF. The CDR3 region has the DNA TGTGCCAGCCCAAGCTCCTACAATGAGCAGTTCTTC. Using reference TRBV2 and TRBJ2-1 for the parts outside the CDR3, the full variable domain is EPEVTQTPSHQVTQMGQEVILRCVPISNHLYFYWYRQILGQKVEFLVSFYNNEISEKSEIFDDQFSVERPDGSNFTLKIRSTKLEDSAMYFCASPSSYNEQFFGPGTRLTVL.

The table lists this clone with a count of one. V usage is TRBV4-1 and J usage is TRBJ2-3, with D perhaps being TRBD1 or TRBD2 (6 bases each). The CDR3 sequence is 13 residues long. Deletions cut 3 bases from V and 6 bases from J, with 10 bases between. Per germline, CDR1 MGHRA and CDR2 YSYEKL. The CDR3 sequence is CASSHGGSDTQYF. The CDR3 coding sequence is TGCGCCAGCAGCCACGGGGGCAGCGATACGCAGTATTTT.

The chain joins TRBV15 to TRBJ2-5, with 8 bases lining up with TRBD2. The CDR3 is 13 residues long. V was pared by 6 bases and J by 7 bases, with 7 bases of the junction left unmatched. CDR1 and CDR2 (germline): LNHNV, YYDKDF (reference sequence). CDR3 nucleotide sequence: TGTGCCACCAGACGGCGGGGGGACGCGACCCAGTACTTC. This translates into CATRRRGDATQYF.

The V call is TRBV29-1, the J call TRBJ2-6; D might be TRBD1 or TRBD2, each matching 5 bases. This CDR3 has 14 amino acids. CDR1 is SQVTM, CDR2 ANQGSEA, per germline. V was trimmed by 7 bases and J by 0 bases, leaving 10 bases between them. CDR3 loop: CSAQGDSGANVLTF. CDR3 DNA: TGCAGCGCTCAGGGAGACTCTGGGGCCAACGTCCTGACTTTC.

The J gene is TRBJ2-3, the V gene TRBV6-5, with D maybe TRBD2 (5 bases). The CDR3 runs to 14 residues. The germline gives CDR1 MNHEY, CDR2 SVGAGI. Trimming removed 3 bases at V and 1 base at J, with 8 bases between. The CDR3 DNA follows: TGTGCCAGCAGTTATGGACTCGGCACAGATACGCAGTATTTT. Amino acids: CASSYGLGTDTQYF.

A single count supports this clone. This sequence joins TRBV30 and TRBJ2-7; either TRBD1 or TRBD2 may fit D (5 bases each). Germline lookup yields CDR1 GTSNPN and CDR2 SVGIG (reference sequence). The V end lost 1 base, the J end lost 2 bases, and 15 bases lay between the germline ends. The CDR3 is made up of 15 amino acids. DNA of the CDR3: TGTGCCTGGAGTGAGGTACTACCGGGACCCTACGAGCAGTACTTC. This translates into CAWSEVLPGPYEQYF.

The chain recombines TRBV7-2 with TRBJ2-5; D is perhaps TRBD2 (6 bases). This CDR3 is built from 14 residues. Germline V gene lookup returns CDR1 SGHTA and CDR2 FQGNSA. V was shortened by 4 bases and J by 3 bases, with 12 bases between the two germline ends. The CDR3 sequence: CASSSALAEETQYF. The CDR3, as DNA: TGTGCCAGCAGCTCAGCCTTAGCGGAAGAGACCCAGTACTTC.

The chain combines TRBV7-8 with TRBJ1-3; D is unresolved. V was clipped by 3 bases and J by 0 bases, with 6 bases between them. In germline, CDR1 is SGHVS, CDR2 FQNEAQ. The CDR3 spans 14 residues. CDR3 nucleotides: TGTGCCAGCAGCTTGGGAAACTCTGGAAACACCATATATTTT. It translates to CASSLGNSGNTIYF.

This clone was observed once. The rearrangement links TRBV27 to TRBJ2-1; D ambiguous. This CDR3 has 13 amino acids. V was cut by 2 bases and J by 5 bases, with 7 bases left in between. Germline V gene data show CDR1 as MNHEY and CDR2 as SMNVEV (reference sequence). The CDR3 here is CASSLGVDNEQFF. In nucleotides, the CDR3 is TGTGCCAGCAGTTTAGGGGTCGACAATGAGCAGTTCTTC.

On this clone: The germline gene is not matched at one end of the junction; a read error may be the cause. CDR3 sequence: CASSVDSYNQPQHF. DNA of the CDR3: TGTGCCAGTAGTGTAGACAGCTACAATCAGCCCCAGCATTTT. The chain recombines TRBV19 with TRBJ1-5, with D possibly TRBD1 on 5 matching bases. This CDR3 has 14 residues. The V gene's germline CDR1 is LNHDA and CDR2 SQIVND (reference sequence).

CDR3 sequence: CASSARRGGFDEQFF. The CDR3 DNA follows: TGTGCCAGCAGCGCGCGCCGGGGGGGCTTTGATGAGCAGTTCTTC. The chain uses TRBV9 and TRBJ2-1; 8 bases line up with TRBD2. Looked up from germline, CDR1 is SGDLS and CDR2 is YYNGEE. The CDR3 has 15 residues. With V trimmed by 3 bases and J by 8 bases, 10 bases remained unmatched. Based on the CDR3 plus reference TRBV9 and TRBJ2-1, the full variable domain is DSGVTQTPKHLITATGQRVTLRCSPRSGDLSVYWYQQSLDQGLQFLIQYYNGEERAKGNILERFSAQQFPDLHSELNLSSLELGDSALYFCASSARRGGFDEQFFGPGTRLTVL.

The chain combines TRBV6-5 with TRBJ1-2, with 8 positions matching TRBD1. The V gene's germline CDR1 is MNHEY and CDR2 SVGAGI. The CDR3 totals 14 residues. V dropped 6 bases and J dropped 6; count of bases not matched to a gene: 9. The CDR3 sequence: CASSPTGTGDGYTF. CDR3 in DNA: TGTGCCAGCAGCCCAACCGGGACAGGCGATGGCTACACCTTC.

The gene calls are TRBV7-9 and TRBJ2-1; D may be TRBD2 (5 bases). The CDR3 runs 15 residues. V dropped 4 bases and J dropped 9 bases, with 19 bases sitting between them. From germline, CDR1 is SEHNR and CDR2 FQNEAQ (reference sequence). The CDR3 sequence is CASSWSGQLRGEQFF. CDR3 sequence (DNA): TGTGCCAGCAGCTGGTCGGGCCAACTCCGGGGTGAGCAGTTCTTC.

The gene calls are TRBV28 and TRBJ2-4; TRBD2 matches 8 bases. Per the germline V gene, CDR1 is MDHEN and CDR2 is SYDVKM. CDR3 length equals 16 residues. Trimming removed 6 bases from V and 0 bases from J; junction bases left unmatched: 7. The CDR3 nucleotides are TGTGCCAGCAGCCGAGCGGGAGAACTAGCCAAAAACATTCAGTACTTC. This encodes CASSRAGELAKNIQYF.

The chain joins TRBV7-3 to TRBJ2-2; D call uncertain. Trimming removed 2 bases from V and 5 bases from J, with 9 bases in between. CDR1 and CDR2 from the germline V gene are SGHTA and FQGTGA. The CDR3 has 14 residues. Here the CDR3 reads CASSLGVETGELFF. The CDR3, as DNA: TGTGCCAGCAGCTTAGGAGTGGAGACCGGGGAGCTGTTTTTT.

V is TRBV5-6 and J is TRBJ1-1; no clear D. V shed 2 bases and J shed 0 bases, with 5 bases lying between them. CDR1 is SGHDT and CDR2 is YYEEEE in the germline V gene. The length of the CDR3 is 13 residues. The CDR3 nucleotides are TGTGCCAGCAGCTTTTTCCTGAACACTGAAGCTTTCTTT. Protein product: CASSFFLNTEAFF.

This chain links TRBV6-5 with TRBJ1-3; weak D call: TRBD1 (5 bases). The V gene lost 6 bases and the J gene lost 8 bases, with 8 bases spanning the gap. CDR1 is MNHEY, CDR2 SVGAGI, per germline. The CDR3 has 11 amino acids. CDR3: CASSVGDTIYF. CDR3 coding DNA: TGTGCCAGCAGCGTGGGGGACACCATATATTTT.

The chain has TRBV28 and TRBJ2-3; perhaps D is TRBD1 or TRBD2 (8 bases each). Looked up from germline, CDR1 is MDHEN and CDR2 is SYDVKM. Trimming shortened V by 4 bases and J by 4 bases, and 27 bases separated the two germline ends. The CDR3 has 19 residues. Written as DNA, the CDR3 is TGTGCCAGCAGTTACACAGGGGGAACAAACGGGAGGGCCCCAGATACGCAGTATTTT. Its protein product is CASSYTGGTNGRAPDTQYF.

The CDR3: CASSLSIAKNIQYF. The CDR3, as DNA: TGCGCCAGCAGCTTGTCCATAGCCAAAAACATTCAGTACTTC. V gene TRBV5-1 combines with J gene TRBJ2-4; D is unclear. Looked up from germline, CDR1 is SGHRS and CDR2 is YFSETQ. V gave up 1 base and J gave up 0 bases, with 5 bases separating them. The CDR3 is 14 amino acids. Together with reference TRBV5-1 and TRBJ2-4, the CDR3 gives the full variable domain: KAGVTQTPRYLIKTRGQQVTLSCSPISGHRSVSWYQQTPGQGLQFLFEYFSETQRNKGNFPGRFSGRQFSNSRSEMNVSTLELGDSALYLCASSLSIAKNIQYFGAGTRLSVL.

CDR3 protein: CASSPSNYGYTF. CDR3 DNA: TGTGCCAGCAGCCCCTCTAACTATGGCTACACCTTC. V gene TRBV2 combines with J gene TRBJ1-2; D unclear. Germline CDR1 reads SNHLY; CDR2 reads FYNNEI. Trimming shortened V by 6 bases and J by 0 bases, and 5 bases separated the two germline ends. This CDR3 comprises 12 residues.